Shown below are 5 T cell receptor beta chains from a single sample sequenced in a study of cytomegalovirus exposure and HLA in healthy donors. Clones were read by immunoSEQ multiplex PCR, and TCRdb kept only the in-frame ones, dropping some. The sample comprises roughly 330,000 clones, around 90% of which are singletons, and 1.2% rests with the top ten. Specimen: PBMCs. The receptors originated from a woman aged 25-40 years in good health and CMV-seropositive.

The V call is TRBV7-9, the J call TRBJ2-5; no definite D call. The length of the CDR3 is 12 residues. Germline CDR1 is SEHNR and CDR2 is FQNEAQ (reference sequence). V was clipped by 3 bases and J by 10 bases, with 12 bases between them. The CDR3 DNA follows: TGTGCCAGCAGCTTCCCCGACTCGGACCAGTACTTC. This codes for CASSFPDSDQYF.

This rearrangement joins TRBV4-3 to TRBJ1-2, with 11 positions matching TRBD1. Unmatched junction bases numbered 9, after V lost 5 bases and J lost 7 bases. The CDR3 consists of 15 residues. Germline lookup yields CDR1 LGHNA and CDR2 YSLEER. This chain's CDR3 is CASSSPRGQGVGYTF. The DNA for the CDR3 is TGCGCCAGCAGCTCCCCCCGGGGACAGGGGGTTGGCTACACCTTC.

CDR3 sequence: CASSSPSDYEQYF. CDR3 coding DNA: TGTGCCAGCTCATCCCCCAGTGATTACGAGCAGTACTTC. The chain employs TRBV18 and TRBJ2-7; unclear D gene. Germline-derived CDR1 and CDR2 are KGHSH and LQKENI. Deletions cut 5 bases from V and 4 bases from J, with 12 bases between. The CDR3 length is 13 residues.

This clone was detected only a few times. The chain has TRBV14 and TRBJ1-1; no clear D. CDR3 length equals 12 residues. Looked up from germline, CDR1 is SGHDN and CDR2 is FVKESK. V dropped 2 bases and J dropped 3 bases, with 4 bases sitting between them. In DNA, the CDR3 is TGTGCCAGCAGCCAACCTCACACTGAAGCTTTCTTT. It yields the protein CASSQPHTEAFF.

V gene TRBV7-2 combines with J gene TRBJ2-1, with TRBD2 identical over 11 bases. The trim removed 4 bases at V and 4 bases at J, leaving 9 bases unmatched. Germline V gives CDR1 SGHTA, CDR2 FQGNSA. The CDR3 is 17 residues long. In DNA form, the CDR3 reads TGTGCCAGCAGCTCAACACCGGGACTAGCGGTGTACAATGAGCAGTTCTTC. As protein: CASSSTPGLAVYNEQFF.